One and the same sample provided the 12 T cell receptor beta chains below, sequenced in a study of blood T cell repertoires in COVID-19. Assay used: immunoSEQ multiplex PCR; TCRdb lists only in-frame clones, some missing. The sample has roughly 260,000 clones, 87% seen once. Sequencing was carried out using PBMCs or T cells enriched from blood (not recorded which). Receptors originate from a woman aged 30 to 39 with acute COVID-19.

The V call is TRBV9, the J call TRBJ2-1, with 15 positions matching TRBD2. Germline V gene lookup returns CDR1 SGDLS and CDR2 YYNGEE. The CDR3 covers 16 residues. V was pared by 3 bases and J by 7 bases, with 5 bases of the junction left unmatched. The CDR3 region is CASSAWTSGGANEQFF. As DNA, the CDR3 is TGTGCCAGCAGCGCCTGGACTAGCGGGGGGGCAAATGAGCAGTTCTTC.

J is TRBJ1-6 and V is TRBV4-3, with TRBD1 identical over 7 bases. Germline lookup yields CDR1 LGHNA and CDR2 YSLEER. V shed 0 bases, J shed 3 bases, and the junction held 8 bases outside the gene matches. There are 18 residues in the CDR3. CDR3 in DNA: TGCGCCAGCAGCCAAGATCTTACAGGGGCGAACTATAATTCACCCCTCCACTTT. It yields the protein CASSQDLTGANYNSPLHF.

The chain employs TRBV5-4 and TRBJ1-4; 8 nucleotides agree with TRBD1. Germline V gives CDR1 SGHNT, CDR2 YYREEE (reference sequence). J gave up 5 bases and V 4 bases, and 7 bases lay outside the gene matches. CDR3 size: 15 residues. The DNA for the CDR3 is TGTGCCAGCAGCGCTACAGGGGGTCGAAATGAAAAACTGTTTTTT. This translates into CASSATGGRNEKLFF. Variable domain in full (rest from reference TRBV5-4 and TRBJ1-4): ETGVTQSPTHLIKTRGQQVTLRCSSQSGHNTVSWYQQALGQGPQFIFQYYREEENGRGNFPPRFSGLQFPNYSSELNVNALELDDSALYLCASSATGGRNEKLFFGSGTQLSVL.

This chain links TRBV11-2 with TRBJ1-4; no clear D. Germline V gene lookup returns CDR1 SGHAT and CDR2 FQNNGV. This CDR3 is built from 13 residues. Trimming took off 2 bases at V and 11 bases at J, with 12 bases between the two ends. CDR3 protein: CASSLNWESKLFF. The CDR3, as DNA: TGTGCCAGCAGCTTAAACTGGGAGAGCAAACTGTTTTTT.

This clone has only a few counts. This chain links TRBV19 with TRBJ1-3; D possibly corresponds to TRBD1 (6 bases). Looked up from germline, CDR1 is LNHDA and CDR2 is SQIVND (reference sequence). The CDR3 loop spans 14 amino acids. Trimming shortened V by 9 bases and J by 4 bases, and 16 bases separated the two germline ends. CDR3 sequence: CASQIGTPGNTIYF. The DNA for the CDR3 is TGTGCCAGCCAAATTGGGACACCCGGAAACACCATATATTTT.

The V call is TRBV7-3, the J call TRBJ2-7, with TRBD2 identical over 9 bases. This CDR3 is 14 amino acids long. The V gene end was trimmed by 4 bases and the J gene end by 3 bases; junction bases not matched to a gene: 4. Germline V CDR1 and CDR2: SGHTA, FQGTGA. The CDR3 nucleotides are TGTGCCAGCAGCTCAACTAGCGGGCTCTACGAGCAGTACTTC. It specifies CASSSTSGLYEQYF.

This sequence joins TRBV27 and TRBJ2-7, with 7 bases lining up with TRBD2. The V segment lost 8 bases and the J segment 6 bases; nucleotides outside the gene matches: 13. CDR1 and CDR2 (germline): MNHEY, SMNVEV (reference sequence). This CDR3 is built from 14 residues. The CDR3 loop reads CASGNGGSLSEQYF. CDR3 in DNA: TGTGCCAGCGGGAACGGCGGGAGTTTGTCCGAGCAGTACTTC.

The rearrangement links TRBV19 to TRBJ1-1, with 8 bases matching TRBD1. The trim removed 10 bases at V and 7 bases at J, leaving 8 bases unmatched. Germline V gene data show CDR1 as LNHDA and CDR2 as SQIVND (reference sequence). This CDR3 has 12 amino acids. This CDR3 reads CATTGQGLEAFF. The CDR3 DNA reads as TGTGCCACCACAGGACAGGGCCTTGAAGCTTTCTTT.

With regard to this clone: One end of the junction fails to match germline, which may point to a read error. The genes are TRBV6-5 and TRBJ1-1; D may be TRBD1 (6 bases). CDR1 and CDR2 (germline): MNHEY, SVGAGI. The CDR3 is 13 residues long. CDR3 DNA sequence: TGCGTTACTAGGGGGACACCAAACACTGAAGCTTTCTTT. As protein: CVTRGTPNTEAFF.

This clone was counted a few times. The V gene is TRBV4-1, the J gene TRBJ2-2; 10 bases are shared with TRBD1. Germline CDR1 and CDR2: MGHRA and YSYEKL. The CDR3 has 15 amino acids. V was clipped by 3 bases and J by 4 bases; unmatched bases: 2. This CDR3 is CASSQGQGSTGELFF. CDR3 DNA: TGCGCCAGCAGCCAGGGACAGGGGAGCACCGGGGAGCTGTTTTTT.

V and J are TRBV5-5 and TRBJ1-2; D not certain. The CDR3 spans 13 residues. V dropped 3 bases and J dropped 8 bases, with 14 bases sitting between them. CDR1 SGHKS and CDR2 YYEKEE come from the germline V gene (reference sequence). The CDR3 DNA reads as TGTGCCAGCAGCTCCCTTTGGGCCATCGGCTACACCTTC. It translates to CASSSLWAIGYTF.

Comment on this clone: Germline and junction disagree at one end, which may indicate a read error. This CDR3 is also generated by other DNA sequences in the sample. The chain combines TRBV7-2 with TRBJ1-2; 9 bases line up with TRBD1. CDR3 length: 15 amino acids. Looked up from germline, CDR1 is SGHTA and CDR2 is FQGNSA. CDR3: CASSLGGQGNYGYTF. The CDR3 coding sequence is TGTGCCAGCAGTTTAGGGGGACAGGGCAACTATGGCTACACCTTC.